This TCR beta chain was profiled in a study of regulatory T cells in long-lasting Graves disease. At the level of the study: With positive TSH receptor antibodies and over 5 years of antithyroid drugs, Graves' disease was considered persistent.

Germline V gene sequence: CDR1 SNHLY, CDR2 FYNNEI. The CDR3 covers 15 residues. J was trimmed by 2 bases and V by 3 bases; bases with no gene match: 3. The time point denotes: persistent/refractory GD, antithyroid drugs over 5 years with positive TRAb. With RNA extracted from PBMCs as input, the TCR library was made. Arm-PCR of CDR3 regions and iRepertoire HTBI primers were the basis on which TCR beta libraries were built. Via MiXCR, TCRdb re-called the multiplex PCR reads, giving one row per CDR3 protein. The profile covers about 400,000 distinct CDR3 sequences, with about 20% appearing a single time and under 25% taken by the ten largest. This clonotype was picked up a small number of times.

The sample here was peripheral blood mononuclear cells (PBMCs), taken when the disease was refractory, from a patient treated with antithyroid drugs. The sequence came from a female donor with Graves disease. The rearrangement links TRBV2 to TRBJ2-5; 10 bases map to TRBD2. The CDR3 DNA reads as TGTGCCAGCAGTGAGGTACTAGCGGGACAAGAGACCCAGTACTTC. The encoded protein is CASSEVLAGQETQYF.